These 18 T cell receptor beta chains originate from one sample sequenced in a study of radiotherapy plus CTLA-4 blockade in lung cancer. Assay: immunoSEQ multiplex PCR; the TCRdb copy retains only in-frame clones and omits some. This sample has around 26,000 clones; about 76% occur once, and the top ten carry 3% to 3.5%. The sample was peripheral blood, taken from a patient treated with radiotherapy plus ipilimumab. The receptors here all came from a human donor with non-small cell lung cancer whose response to radiotherapy plus ipilimumab could not be evaluated.

The table lists this clone with a few counts. This chain joins TRBV19 and TRBJ2-1, with 8 nucleotides matching TRBD2. Germline V lookup: CDR1 LNHDA, CDR2 SQIVND (reference sequence). V shed 4 bases, J shed 3 bases, and the junction held 17 bases outside the gene matches. The CDR3 has 19 residues. In nucleotides, the CDR3 is TGTGCCAGTAGTAATCGAATCCGCGTACTAGCGGAGAGCTACAATGAGCAGTTCTTC. Translation: CASSNRIRVLAESYNEQFF.

The J gene is TRBJ2-5, the V gene TRBV5-5, with D perhaps TRBD2 (7 bases). V dropped 4 bases and J dropped 0 bases, with 28 bases sitting between them. Germline V gene lookup returns CDR1 SGHKS and CDR2 YYEKEE (reference sequence). There are 20 residues in the CDR3. In DNA, the CDR3 is TGTGCCAGCAGCCCGTGGGAGGGGCTTAATTGGGGGGCCTACCAAGAGACCCAGTACTTC. Its protein is CASSPWEGLNWGAYQETQYF.

The chain couples TRBV5-4 to TRBJ1-4; 11 positions agree with TRBD1. J was trimmed by 8 bases and V by 4 bases; bases with no gene match: 4. This CDR3 is 14 amino acids long. The germline CDR1 and CDR2 sequences are SGHNT and YYREEE (reference sequence). CDR3 region: CASSLDRGLEKLFF. The CDR3 DNA reads TGTGCCAGCAGCCTGGACAGGGGGCTGGAAAAACTGTTTTTT.

The chain carries TRBV11-3 and TRBJ2-1; TRBD2 might be the D (7 bases). V was clipped by 5 bases and J by 0 bases, with 14 bases between them. This CDR3 region has 16 residues. Germline CDR1 reads SGHNT; CDR2 reads YENEEA. The DNA for the CDR3 is TGTGCCAGCAGCCCCGGGGGCGGGAGCTCCTACAATGAGCAGTTCTTC. This encodes CASSPGGGSSYNEQFF.

The chain carries TRBV7-9 and TRBJ2-7; D perhaps matches TRBD1 (5 bases). The length of the CDR3 is 13 residues. Germline lookup yields CDR1 SEHNR and CDR2 FQNEAQ (reference sequence). Trimming took 4 bases from V and 6 from J, leaving 13 bases between them. CDR3 in DNA: TGTGCCAGCAGCTCAAAGTCAGGGCCCGAGCAGTACTTC. It specifies CASSSKSGPEQYF.

V and J are TRBV2 and TRBJ1-2; D not resolved. Germline V gene lookup returns CDR1 SNHLY and CDR2 FYNNEI. Trimming left V 4 bases short and J 1 base short, with 10 bases between. This CDR3 region has 14 residues. CDR3 sequence: CASSGLMVNYGYTF. Here the CDR3 DNA reads TGTGCCAGCAGTGGACTGATGGTTAACTATGGCTACACCTTC.

This clone has just a few counts. CDR3 sequence: CSVWTGQKTQYF. The CDR3 DNA follows: TGCAGCGTTTGGACAGGGCAAAAGACCCAGTACTTC. The chain joins TRBV29-1 to TRBJ2-5; the match to TRBD1 covers 8 bases. There are 12 residues in the CDR3. From germline, CDR1 is SQVTM and CDR2 ANQGSEA. V lost 5 bases and J lost 6; bases outside the gene matches: 5.

The chain employs TRBV7-8 and TRBJ1-5; possible D gene TRBD1, 5 bases. V gave up 1 base and J gave up 6 bases, with 10 bases separating them. The germline V gene encodes CDR1 SGHVS and CDR2 FQNEAQ. This CDR3 has 14 amino acids. The DNA for the CDR3 is TGTGCCAGCAGCTTAGGGGACTTTCCTCAGCCCCAGCATTTT. This sequence encodes CASSLGDFPQPQHF.

This chain uses TRBV7-7 with TRBJ2-2; 10 bases are shared with TRBD2. The V and J ends lost 1 base and 7 bases, in that order; junction bases with no gene match: 6. The CDR3 covers 16 residues. CDR1 and CDR2 (germline): SSHAT, FNYEAQ (reference sequence). The CDR3 is CASSLVPSGSIGELFF. DNA for the CDR3: TGTGCCAGCAGCTTAGTCCCTAGCGGGAGTATCGGGGAGCTGTTTTTT.

The chain employs TRBV11-2 and TRBJ2-2, with 7 bases lining up with TRBD2. With V trimmed by 3 bases and J by 4 bases, 5 bases remained unmatched. In germline, CDR1 is SGHAT, CDR2 FQNNGV. The CDR3 loop spans 15 amino acids. DNA of the CDR3: TGTGCCAGCAGCTTGGCGGGAGTAGGCACCGGGGAGCTGTTTTTT. Amino acid sequence: CASSLAGVGTGELFF.

This clone occurred a few times. This chain joins TRBV6-1 and TRBJ2-1, with D perhaps matching TRBD2 (5 bases). CDR1 is MNHNS, CDR2 SASEGT, per germline. V gave up 7 bases and J gave up 3 bases, with 10 bases separating them. This CDR3 contains 13 residues. CDR3 coding DNA: TGTGCCAGCACCAAGGCGGGCTACAATGAGCAGTTCTTC. This sequence encodes CASTKAGYNEQFF.

This clone came up a few times. The chain recombines TRBV5-5 with TRBJ1-4; D is ambiguous. Between the trimmed V and J ends, which lost 6 bases and 1 base, there was a span of 19 bases. Germline-derived CDR1 and CDR2 are SGHKS and YYEKEE (reference sequence). The CDR3 spans 17 residues. The CDR3 reads CASIPAGGTVTNEKLFF. The CDR3 bases are TGTGCCAGCATCCCCGCGGGCGGTACGGTAACTAATGAAAAACTGTTTTTT.

This clone has more than one count but fewer than ten. The chain joins TRBV11-2 to TRBJ2-7; TRBD2 matches 9 bases. This CDR3 has 15 amino acids. V was pared by 3 bases and J by 7 bases, with 10 bases of the junction left unmatched. Germline lookup yields CDR1 SGHAT and CDR2 FQNNGV. For the CDR3, the DNA is TGTGCCAGCAGCTTGGCTAGCGGGAAAACGAGGGAGCAGTACTTC. This gives the protein CASSLASGKTREQYF.

The chain employs TRBV5-5 and TRBJ2-2; possible D gene TRBD1, 7 bases. The CDR3 covers 14 residues. V was cut by 8 bases and J by 4 bases, with 15 bases left in between. Germline loops: CDR1 SGHKS, CDR2 YYEKEE (reference sequence). The CDR3 spells CASTYRGGTGELFF. The CDR3 nucleotides read TGTGCCAGTACTTACAGGGGAGGCACCGGGGAGCTGTTTTTT.

The CDR3 is CASSVMTGQSTDTQYF. CDR3 DNA sequence: TGTGCCAGCAGCGTCATGACAGGACAGAGCACAGATACGCAGTATTTT. V is TRBV9 and J is TRBJ2-3; perhaps TRBD1 as D (6 bases). Trimming pared 2 bases from V and 0 bases from J, leaving 13 bases between. The CDR3 loop spans 16 amino acids. The germline V gene encodes CDR1 SGDLS and CDR2 YYNGEE.

The V gene is TRBV4-1, the J gene TRBJ1-2; D unresolved. The germline CDR1 and CDR2 sequences are MGHRA and YSYEKL. V lost 2 bases to trimming and J lost 2 bases, with 18 bases between them. The CDR3 spans 17 residues. The CDR3 here is CASSQPGPRPSNYGYTF. Written as DNA, the CDR3 is TGCGCCAGCAGCCAACCTGGGCCACGACCTTCCAACTATGGCTACACCTTC.

The J gene is TRBJ2-7, the V gene TRBV6-6, with D possibly being TRBD1 (6 bases). Trimming shortened V by 6 bases and J by 1 base, and 13 bases separated the two germline ends. The CDR3 is 14 amino acids. Germline assignment: CDR1 MNHNY and CDR2 SVGAGI (reference sequence). CDR3 sequence: CASRSRDMSYEQYF. CDR3 in DNA: TGTGCCAGCAGGTCTCGGGACATGTCCTACGAGCAGTACTTC.

This chain joins TRBV4-3 and TRBJ2-3, with D perhaps matching TRBD2 (8 bases). Trimming took 0 bases from V and 5 from J, leaving 18 bases between them. Germline V gives CDR1 LGHNA, CDR2 YSLEER. CDR3 length: 17 amino acids. The CDR3 DNA is TGCGCCAGCAGCCAAGATACCGGGAGGGGGCCTAGAGATACGCAGTATTTT. It encodes CASSQDTGRGPRDTQYF.